What follows are 28 T cell receptor beta chains derived from one specimen sequenced in a study of blood T cell repertoires in COVID-19. Produced via immunoSEQ multiplex PCR; TCRdb's table is partial and in-frame only. The profile shows more than 95,000 clones, roughly nine tenths of them singletons. The specimen was peripheral blood. These receptors came from a human donor in a cohort sampled during active COVID-19.

The chain recombines TRBV5-1 with TRBJ2-3; tentative D call: TRBD2 (5 bases). V was pared by 3 bases and J by 1 base, with 15 bases between. CDR1 and CDR2 (germline): SGHRS, YFSETQ. CDR3 length: 16 amino acids. The CDR3 spells CASSSSTGLGTDTQYF. The CDR3 DNA follows: TGCGCCAGCAGCTCGTCTACCGGACTCGGCACAGATACGCAGTATTTT. The full variable domain, rest sourced from reference TRBV5-1 and TRBJ2-3, is KAGVTQTPRYLIKTRGQQVTLSCSPISGHRSVSWYQQTPGQGLQFLFEYFSETQRNKGNFPGRFSGRQFSNSRSEMNVSTLELGDSALYLCASSSSTGLGTDTQYFGPGTRLTVL.

The chain couples TRBV28 to TRBJ2-3; D is uncertain. CDR1 and CDR2 from the germline V gene are MDHEN and SYDVKM. Deletions cut 1 base from V and 1 base from J, with 9 bases between. This CDR3 is 15 amino acids long. CDR3 in amino acids: CASSLSGLGTDTQYF. CDR3 bases: TGTGCCAGCAGTTTATCAGGATTGGGCACAGATACGCAGTATTTT.

On this clone: Its ends do not fully match the called genes, so a read error is possible. CDR3 protein: CASSLGGLTSYEQYF. CDR3 bases: TGTGCCAGCAGTTTAGGGGGCTTAACCTCCTACGAGCAGTACTTC. The genes are TRBV7-6 and TRBJ2-7, with 7 bases fitting TRBD1. Germline V gene lookup returns CDR1 SGHVS and CDR2 FNYEAQ. The CDR3 is made up of 15 amino acids.

J is TRBJ1-2 and V is TRBV12-3 or TRBV12-4; no clear D gene. V lost 7 bases and J 2 bases, leaving 8 bases between the germline ends. This CDR3 spans 12 amino acids. The CDR3 loop is CASTLTNYGYTF. For the CDR3, the DNA is TGTGCCAGCACCCTGACAAACTATGGCTACACCTTC.

This chain joins TRBV5-4 and TRBJ2-7, with TRBD2 matching 7 bases. The V gene end was trimmed by 4 bases and the J gene end by 0 bases; junction bases not matched to a gene: 4. This CDR3 is 14 amino acids long. The germline V gene has CDR1 SGHNT and CDR2 YYREEE (reference sequence). The CDR3 loop reads CASSPSGNSYEQYF. In DNA, the CDR3 is TGTGCCAGCAGCCCCAGCGGGAACTCCTACGAGCAGTACTTC.

This chain links TRBV4-1 with TRBJ2-1; TRBD2 matches at 12 bases. V dropped 5 bases and J dropped 4; count of bases not matched to a gene: 3. The CDR3 runs 15 residues. From germline, CDR1 is MGHRA and CDR2 YSYEKL. The CDR3 loop reads CASSNGLAGYNEQFF. CDR3 DNA: TGCGCCAGCAGCAACGGACTAGCGGGATACAATGAGCAGTTCTTC.

This clone occurred a few times. The chain combines TRBV4-1 with TRBJ1-6; 8 nucleotides line up with TRBD1. Trimming cost V 1 base and J 7 bases; bases outside gene matches: 3. The germline V gene encodes CDR1 MGHRA and CDR2 YSYEKL. CDR3 length equals 15 residues. The CDR3 sequence: CASSQGTGGNSPLHF. The CDR3 DNA is TGCGCCAGCAGCCAAGGAACAGGGGGAAATTCACCCCTCCACTTT.

The chain combines TRBV30 with TRBJ2-7; D perhaps matches TRBD1 (6 bases). Trimming left V 1 base short and J 2 bases short, with 18 bases between. Germline V gives CDR1 GTSNPN, CDR2 SVGIG (reference sequence). CDR3 length equals 16 residues. CDR3 DNA: TGTGCCTGGAGTGCTACGTTAGGATGGGGGCCCTACGAGCAGTACTTC. Its translation is CAWSATLGWGPYEQYF. Full variable domain (remainder filled in from reference TRBV30 and TRBJ2-7): SQTIHQWPATLVQPVGSPLSLECTVEGTSNPNLYWYRQAAGRGLQLLFYSVGIGQISSEVPQNLSASRPQDRQFILSSKKLLLSDSGFYLCAWSATLGWGPYEQYFGPGTRLTVT.

V is TRBV27 and J is TRBJ1-5; maybe TRBD1 (5 bases). The V end lost 6 bases, the J end lost 4 bases, and 13 bases lay between the germline ends. This CDR3 is 14 amino acids long. CDR1 and CDR2 (germline): MNHEY, SMNVEV (reference sequence). The CDR3 is CASSRGSGNQPQHF. Written as DNA, the CDR3 is TGTGCCAGCAGCCGGGGCAGCGGGAATCAGCCCCAGCATTTT.

V is TRBV18 and J is TRBJ1-2; 10 bases fit TRBD1. Per the germline V gene, CDR1 is KGHSH and CDR2 is LQKENI. V lost 3 bases to trimming and J lost 3 bases; unmatched junction nucleotides: 4. This CDR3 comprises 15 residues. The CDR3 bases are TGTGCCAGCTCACCCGGGACAGGGGCTTACTATGGCTACACCTTC. It translates to CASSPGTGAYYGYTF.

CDR3 sequence (DNA): TGTGCCAGCAGCCAAGATCCAGGCTCAGAGGGCTACACCTTC. Translating gives CASSQDPGSEGYTF. The rearrangement joins TRBV3-1 (or the pseudogene TRBV3-2) to TRBJ1-2, with D unclear. Trimming removed 0 bases at V and 8 bases at J, with 13 bases between. The CDR3 is made up of 14 amino acids. Germline lookup yields CDR1 LGHDT and CDR2 YNNKEL (reference sequence).

The CDR3 nucleotides read TGTGCCACCAGCAGAGATCGGGGTAGCGTGAATGAGCAGTTCTTC. Translation gives CATSRDRGSVNEQFF. The J gene is TRBJ2-1, the V gene TRBV15; possible D gene TRBD2, 5 bases. Per the germline V gene, CDR1 is LNHNV and CDR2 is YYDKDF (reference sequence). The CDR3 has 15 amino acids. Trimming cost V 0 bases and J 7 bases, with 13 bases left between them.

The chain links TRBV6-5 to TRBJ2-7; 11 nucleotides match TRBD2. CDR1 and CDR2 (germline): MNHEY, SVGAGI. The ends lost 6 bases at V and 4 bases at J; junction bases unmatched: 8. This CDR3 is 15 amino acids long. The CDR3 loop reads CASRDGPSGGYEQYF. The CDR3, as DNA: TGTGCCAGCAGAGACGGCCCTAGCGGGGGGTACGAGCAGTACTTC.

The gene calls are TRBV5-1 and TRBJ2-7; 8 bases map to TRBD2. The CDR3 spans 16 residues. With V trimmed by 2 bases and J by 0 bases, 7 bases remained unmatched. The germline CDR1 and CDR2 sequences are SGHRS and YFSETQ. This CDR3 reads CASSFLAGRSSYEQYF. In DNA, the CDR3 is TGCGCCAGCAGCTTTTTAGCGGGGAGATCCTCCTACGAGCAGTACTTC.

This clone was observed a single time. J is TRBJ2-7 and V is TRBV19; the match to TRBD2 covers 9 bases. This CDR3 contains 15 residues. Trimming cost V 0 bases and J 6 bases; bases outside gene matches: 6. Germline V gene data show CDR1 as LNHDA and CDR2 as SQIVND (reference sequence). CDR3 loop: CASSIEPSGTFEQYF. The CDR3 DNA is TGTGCCAGTAGTATAGAGCCTAGCGGGACCTTCGAGCAGTACTTC.

The V and J genes are TRBV7-2 and TRBJ2-5; tentatively, D is TRBD2 (6 bases). The germline gives CDR1 SGHTA, CDR2 FQGNSA. V was clipped by 1 base and J by 5 bases, with 14 bases between them. The CDR3 totals 15 residues. The CDR3 protein is CASSLVTGRGETQYF. CDR3 coding DNA: TGTGCCAGCAGCTTAGTTACCGGTCGGGGGGAGACCCAGTACTTC.

This sequence joins TRBV9 and TRBJ1-2; a weak D match, TRBD1 (6 bases). The CDR3 covers 14 residues. Per germline, CDR1 SGDLS and CDR2 YYNGEE. The germline V and J ends were trimmed by 3 bases and 2 bases, with 11 bases remaining between them. Here the CDR3 DNA reads TGTGCCAGCAGCGCCAGGGGCCTAAACTATGGCTACACCTTC. Translating gives CASSARGLNYGYTF. The complete variable domain, with remaining parts taken from reference TRBV9 and TRBJ1-2, reads DSGVTQTPKHLITATGQRVTLRCSPRSGDLSVYWYQQSLDQGLQFLIQYYNGEERAKGNILERFSAQQFPDLHSELNLSSLELGDSALYFCASSARGLNYGYTFGSGTRLTVV.

The chain uses TRBV18 and TRBJ1-1; the match to TRBD1 covers 9 bases. CDR3 length: 15 residues. Germline lookup yields CDR1 KGHSH and CDR2 LQKENI. Trimming took 4 bases from V and 1 from J; bases not matched to a gene: 4. The CDR3 DNA sequence: TGTGCCAGCTCACGTACAGGGGGCGGGAACACTGAAGCTTTCTTT. This codes for CASSRTGGGNTEAFF.

This rearrangement joins TRBV2 to TRBJ2-7, with 9 bases lining up with TRBD1. The CDR3 is 14 amino acids. The V gene's germline CDR1 is SNHLY and CDR2 FYNNEI. V lost 6 bases to trimming and J lost 3 bases; unmatched junction nucleotides: 6. In nucleotides, the CDR3 is TGTGCCAGCAGGGCTCCGGGACAGGGCTACGAGCAGTACTTC. It is translated as CASRAPGQGYEQYF. The whole variable domain, remainder taken from reference TRBV2 and TRBJ2-7, is EPEVTQTPSHQVTQMGQEVILRCVPISNHLYFYWYRQILGQKVEFLVSFYNNEISEKSEIFDDQFSVERPDGSNFTLKIRSTKLEDSAMYFCASRAPGQGYEQYFGPGTRLTVT.

V usage is TRBV24-1 and J usage is TRBJ2-3, with 8 positions matching TRBD2. V lost 7 bases, J lost 0 bases, and 8 bases stayed unmatched. Germline CDR1 and CDR2: KGHDR and SFDVKD. CDR3 size: 16 residues. The CDR3 spells CATSHSGGPSTDTQYF. The DNA of the CDR3 is TGTGCCACCAGCCACTCGGGAGGGCCTAGCACAGATACGCAGTATTTT.

This chain connects TRBV9 to TRBJ1-1, with TRBD1 matching over 7 bases. Germline V gene sequence: CDR1 SGDLS, CDR2 YYNGEE. The CDR3 covers 14 residues. V shed 3 bases, J shed 5 bases, and the junction held 7 bases outside the gene matches. CDR3 residues: CASSARDRETEAFF. DNA for the CDR3: TGTGCCAGCAGCGCCCGGGACAGAGAGACTGAAGCTTTCTTT.

The chain recombines TRBV19 with TRBJ1-1, with 9 bases lining up with TRBD1. Germline CDR1 and CDR2: LNHDA and SQIVND (reference sequence). The J segment lost 1 base and the V segment lost 4 bases, leaving 7 bases of the junction unmatched. This CDR3 has 16 amino acids. The CDR3 sequence is CASSSQDRGPNTEAFF. The CDR3, as DNA: TGTGCCAGTAGTAGTCAGGACAGGGGACCGAACACTGAAGCTTTCTTT.

J is TRBJ2-1 and V is TRBV10-1, with D possibly being TRBD1 (6 bases). Trimming left V 8 bases short and J 5 bases short, with 7 bases between. This CDR3 has 11 amino acids. Germline loops: CDR1 WNHNN, CDR2 SYGVQD (reference sequence). CDR3 loop: CASGDNNEQFF. The CDR3 nucleotides read TGCGCCAGCGGGGACAACAATGAGCAGTTCTTC.

The V and J genes are TRBV9 and TRBJ1-3; perhaps TRBD1 as D (5 bases). CDR3 length equals 17 residues. Per the germline V gene, CDR1 is SGDLS and CDR2 is YYNGEE. V was cut by 2 bases and J by 1 base, with 16 bases left in between. The CDR3 nucleotides read TGTGCCAGCAGCGTGGGGCAGGGTTGGAGTTCTGGAAACACCATATATTTT. This codes for CASSVGQGWSSGNTIYF. Full variable domain (remainder filled in from reference TRBV9 and TRBJ1-3): DSGVTQTPKHLITATGQRVTLRCSPRSGDLSVYWYQQSLDQGLQFLIQYYNGEERAKGNILERFSAQQFPDLHSELNLSSLELGDSALYFCASSVGQGWSSGNTIYFGEGSWLTVV.

This chain uses TRBV7-6 with TRBJ1-5; D is unclear. The CDR3 runs 14 residues. Germline assignment: CDR1 SGHVS and CDR2 FNYEAQ. Trimming shortened V by 4 bases and J by 4 bases, and 11 bases separated the two germline ends. In DNA, the CDR3 is TGTGCCAGCAGCTCCGGCTCGGGAAATCAGCCCCAGCATTTT. It yields the protein CASSSGSGNQPQHF.

This clone was detected only a few times. The rearrangement joins TRBV11-3 to TRBJ2-1, with D possibly matching TRBD2 (6 bases). This CDR3 spans 15 amino acids. V lost 7 bases, J lost 3 bases, and 16 bases lay in between. The germline V gene has CDR1 SGHNT and CDR2 YENEEA. The CDR3 DNA reads as TGTGCCAGCACCACTCCCGGGACTGGCTACAATGAGCAGTTCTTC. Its translation: CASTTPGTGYNEQFF.

V and J are TRBV19 and TRBJ1-5, with D hard to call. This CDR3 comprises 14 residues. Germline CDR1 is LNHDA and CDR2 is SQIVND (reference sequence). V lost 4 bases and J 1 base, leaving 8 bases between the germline ends. The CDR3 coding sequence is TGTGCCAGTAGTAATCCGACAAGCAATCAGCCCCAGCATTTT. It specifies CASSNPTSNQPQHF.

V usage is TRBV6-5 and J usage is TRBJ2-5; 7 bases map to TRBD2. V gave up 2 bases and J gave up 4 bases; unmatched junction bases: 10. The CDR3 length is 16 residues. From germline, CDR1 is MNHEY and CDR2 SVGAGI. In DNA form, the CDR3 reads TGTGCCAGCAGTTACCCCCGGGGGGAGGGCCGAGAGACCCAGTACTTC. Amino acid sequence: CASSYPRGEGRETQYF.